These 10 T cell receptor beta chains share one sample of origin, sequenced in a study of T cell clonality in common variable immunodeficiency. The table came from immunoSEQ multiplex PCR; TCRdb's copy has only in-frame clones and leaves some out. The sample yields around 34,000 clones, without any singletons. The sample consisted of peripheral blood mononuclear cells. The receptors come from a person aged 18 to 75 in good health.

This clone occurred many times. Sequencing ends 3 residues short of the CDR3 end; the germline J gene provides the rest. V is TRBV6-2 or TRBV6-3 and J is TRBJ2-3; TRBD2 might be the D (5 bases). The germline V gene has CDR1 MNHEY and CDR2 SVGEGT. The CDR3 consists of 13 residues. This CDR3 reads CASSPRAGDPQYF. CDR3 DNA (partial): TGTGCCAGCAGTCCTCGGGCCGGGGATCCG.

This clone occurred many times. The part of the CDR3 DNA that was read is TGTGCCAGCAGCTTGAATTTCGAGGTGAACACTGAA. This sequence encodes CASSLNFEVNTE. The full CDR3 reads CASSLNFEVNTEAFF. This chain links TRBV5-4 with TRBJ1-1; no clear D gene. The CDR3 extends 3 residues past the end of the read, so its final part is completed from the germline J gene. V was cut by 1 base and J by 0 bases, with 10 bases left in between. Looked up from germline, CDR1 is SGHNT and CDR2 is YYREEE (reference sequence). CDR3 length: 15 amino acids.

This clone occurred many times. A junction boundary mismatches the germline segment, possibly from a read error. Partial CDR3 DNA: TGCGCCAGCAGCCGTGGAGGGACAGGGGGCTATCAGCCC. It codes for CASSRGGTGGYQP. In full, the CDR3 is CASSRGGTGGYQPQHF. The rearrangement joins TRBV4-2 to TRBJ1-5; 12 bases fit TRBD1. The CDR3 is cut off 3 residues early in the read; its end comes from the germline J gene. In germline, CDR1 is LGHNA, CDR2 YNFKEQ. There are 16 residues in the CDR3.

Ten or more counts support this clone. The read gets to within 3 residues of the CDR3 end, and the germline J gene fills in the rest. The chain recombines TRBV5-5 with TRBJ1-5; 7 nucleotides line up with TRBD1. CDR1 is SGHKS, CDR2 YYEKEE, per germline (reference sequence). V dropped 0 bases and J dropped 6; count of bases not matched to a gene: 3. There are 14 residues in the CDR3. The CDR3 DNA, read in part, is TGTGCCAGCAGCTTGGGGGCAGGGGGTCAGCCC. As protein: CASSLGAGGQP. The entire CDR3 is CASSLGAGGQPQHF.

This clone has at least ten counts. The read terminates 3 residues before the CDR3 end, so the remaining end is supplied by the germline J gene. This sequence joins TRBV6-2 or TRBV6-3 and TRBJ1-2; 8 nucleotides match TRBD1. Germline lookup yields CDR1 MNHEY and CDR2 SVGEGT. The length of the CDR3 is 14 residues. Trimming removed 7 bases from V and 1 base from J; junction bases left unmatched: 5. The sequenced CDR3 bases are TGTGCCAGCACCCCACAGGGGGTTAACTATGGC. Residues: CASTPQGVNYG. In full, the CDR3 is CASTPQGVNYGYTF.

There are many counts of this clone. The DNA ends 3 residues before the CDR3 does, and the rest of the CDR3 is filled in from the germline J gene. The V and J genes are TRBV5-1 and TRBJ2-3; 14 nucleotides match TRBD2. The V gene's germline CDR1 is SGHRS and CDR2 YFSETQ. J was trimmed by 3 bases and V by 0 bases; bases with no gene match: 3. The CDR3 runs 17 residues. The CDR3 sequence is CASSLGLAGGITDTQYF. The sequenced part of the CDR3 DNA is TGCGCCAGCAGCTTGGGACTAGCGGGGGGGATAACAGATACG.

This clone appeared many times. The CDR3 end is not reached by the read, which stops 3 residues before it; the germline J gene fills it in. The chain is built from TRBV6-2 or TRBV6-3 and TRBJ1-1; D gene uncertain. Germline V CDR1 and CDR2: MNHEY, SVGEGT. Trimming took off 7 bases at V and 6 bases at J, with 9 bases between the two ends. This CDR3 contains 11 residues. Partial CDR3 DNA: TGTGCCAGCACCCTTGGGCCTGAA. It translates to CASTLGPE. The CDR3 reads in full as CASTLGPEAFF.

This clone has a count of ten or more. The read comes to an end 3 residues before the CDR3 does, leaving the germline J gene to fill in the end. This chain connects TRBV7-9 to TRBJ2-1, with 8 bases lining up with TRBD1. The V segment lost 2 bases and the J segment 4 bases; nucleotides outside the gene matches: 4. The CDR3 covers 15 residues. In germline, CDR1 is SEHNR, CDR2 FQNEAQ (reference sequence). This chain's CDR3 is CASSLPGQGYNEQFF. The sequenced CDR3 bases are TGTGCCAGCAGCTTACCCGGACAGGGTTACAATGAG.

This clone appeared many times. The read finishes 3 residues shy of the CDR3 end, and the germline J gene is used to complete it. The chain couples TRBV7-9 to TRBJ2-2, with a tentative D call TRBD2 (7 bases). V lost 6 bases and J lost 5, with 16 bases in between. The germline V gene encodes CDR1 SEHNR and CDR2 FQNEAQ (reference sequence). This CDR3 comprises 15 residues. This chain's CDR3 is CASRVRGAETGELFF. The CDR3 bases that were read are TGTGCCAGCAGAGTTCGGGGGGCCGAGACCGGGGAG.

This clone showed up many times. Mismatch with germline at one junction end may stem from a read error. The CDR3 extends 3 residues past the end of the read, so its final part is completed from the germline J gene. The chain employs TRBV18 and TRBJ2-7, with 10 positions matching TRBD2. Germline values: CDR1 KGHSH, CDR2 LQKENI. The CDR3 is 16 amino acids. The CDR3 reads CVSSPRLAGDSYEQYF. The DNA read from the CDR3 is TGTGTCAGCTCACCTCGTCTAGCGGGAGACTCCTACGAG.